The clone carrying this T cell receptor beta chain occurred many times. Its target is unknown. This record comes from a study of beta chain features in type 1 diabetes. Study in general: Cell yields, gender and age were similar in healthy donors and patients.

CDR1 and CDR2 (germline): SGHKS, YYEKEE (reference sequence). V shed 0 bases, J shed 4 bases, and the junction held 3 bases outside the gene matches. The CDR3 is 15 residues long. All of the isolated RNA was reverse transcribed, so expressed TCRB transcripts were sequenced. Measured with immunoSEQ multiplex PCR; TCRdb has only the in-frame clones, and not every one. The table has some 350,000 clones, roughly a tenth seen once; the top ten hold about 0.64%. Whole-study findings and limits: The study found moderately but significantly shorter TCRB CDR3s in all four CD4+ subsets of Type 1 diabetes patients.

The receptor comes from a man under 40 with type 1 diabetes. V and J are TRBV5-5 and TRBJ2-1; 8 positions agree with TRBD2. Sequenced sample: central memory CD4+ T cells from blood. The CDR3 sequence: CASSLVLAEYNEQFF. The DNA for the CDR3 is TGTGCCAGCAGCTTGGTACTAGCGGAGTACAATGAGCAGTTCTTC.